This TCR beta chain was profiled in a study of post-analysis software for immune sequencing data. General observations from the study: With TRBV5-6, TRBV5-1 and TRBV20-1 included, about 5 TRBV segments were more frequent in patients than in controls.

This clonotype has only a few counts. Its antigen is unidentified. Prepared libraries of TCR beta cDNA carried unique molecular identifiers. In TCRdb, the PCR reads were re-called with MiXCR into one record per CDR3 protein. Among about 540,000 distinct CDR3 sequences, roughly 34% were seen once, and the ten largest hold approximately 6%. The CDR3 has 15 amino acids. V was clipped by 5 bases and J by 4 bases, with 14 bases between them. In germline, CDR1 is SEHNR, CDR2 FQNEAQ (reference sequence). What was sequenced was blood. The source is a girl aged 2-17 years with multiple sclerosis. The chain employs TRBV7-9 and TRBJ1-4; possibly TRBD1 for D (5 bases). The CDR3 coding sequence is TGTGCCAGCAGCATCAGGGACGGTTTTAATGAAAAACTGTTTTTT. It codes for CASSIRDGFNEKLFF.